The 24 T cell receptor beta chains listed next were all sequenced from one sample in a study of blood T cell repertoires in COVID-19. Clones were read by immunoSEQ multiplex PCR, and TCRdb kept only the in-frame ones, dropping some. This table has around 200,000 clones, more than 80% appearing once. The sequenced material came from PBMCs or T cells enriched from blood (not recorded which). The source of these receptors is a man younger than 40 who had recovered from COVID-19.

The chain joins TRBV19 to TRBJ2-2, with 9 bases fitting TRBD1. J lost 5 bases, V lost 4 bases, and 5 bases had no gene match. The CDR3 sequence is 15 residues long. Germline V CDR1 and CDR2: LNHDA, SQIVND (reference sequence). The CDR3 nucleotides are TGTGCCAGTAGTAACAGGGGGCGGCGAACCGGGGAGCTGTTTTTT. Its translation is CASSNRGRRTGELFF.

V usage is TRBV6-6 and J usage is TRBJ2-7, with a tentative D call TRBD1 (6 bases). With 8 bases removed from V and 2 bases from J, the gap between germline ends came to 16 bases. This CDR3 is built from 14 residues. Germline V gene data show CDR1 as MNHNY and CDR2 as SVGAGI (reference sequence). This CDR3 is CASCYRVGTYEQYF. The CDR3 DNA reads TGTGCCAGCTGCTACAGGGTTGGGACCTACGAGCAGTACTTC.

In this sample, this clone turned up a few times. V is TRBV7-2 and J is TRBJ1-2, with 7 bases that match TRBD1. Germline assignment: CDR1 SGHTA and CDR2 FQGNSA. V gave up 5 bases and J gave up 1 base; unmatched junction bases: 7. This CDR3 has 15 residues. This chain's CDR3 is CASSQKTGSNYGYTF. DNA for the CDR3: TGTGCCAGCAGCCAAAAGACAGGGAGTAACTATGGCTACACCTTC.

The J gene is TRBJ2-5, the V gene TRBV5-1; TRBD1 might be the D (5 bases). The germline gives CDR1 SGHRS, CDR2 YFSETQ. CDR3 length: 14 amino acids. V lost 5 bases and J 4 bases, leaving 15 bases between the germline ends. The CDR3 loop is CASSLRGYRETQYF. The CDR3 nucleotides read TGCGCCAGCAGTTTAAGGGGTTATAGAGAGACCCAGTACTTC.

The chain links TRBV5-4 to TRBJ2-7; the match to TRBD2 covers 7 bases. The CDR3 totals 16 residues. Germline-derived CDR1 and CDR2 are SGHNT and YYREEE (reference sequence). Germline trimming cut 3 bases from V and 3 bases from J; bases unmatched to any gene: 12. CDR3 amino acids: CASSSARLAENYEQYF. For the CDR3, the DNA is TGTGCCAGCAGCTCGGCCCGGCTAGCGGAGAACTACGAGCAGTACTTC. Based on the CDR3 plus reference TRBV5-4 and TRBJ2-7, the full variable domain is ETGVTQSPTHLIKTRGQQVTLRCSSQSGHNTVSWYQQALGQGPQFIFQYYREEENGRGNFPPRFSGLQFPNYSSELNVNALELDDSALYLCASSSARLAENYEQYFGPGTRLTVT.

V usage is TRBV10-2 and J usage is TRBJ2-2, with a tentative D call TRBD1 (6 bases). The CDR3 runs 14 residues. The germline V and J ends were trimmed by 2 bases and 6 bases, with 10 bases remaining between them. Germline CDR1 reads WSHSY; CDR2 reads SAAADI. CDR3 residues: CASSENRDPGELFF. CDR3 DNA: TGCGCCAGCAGTGAGAACAGGGACCCCGGGGAGCTGTTTTTT.

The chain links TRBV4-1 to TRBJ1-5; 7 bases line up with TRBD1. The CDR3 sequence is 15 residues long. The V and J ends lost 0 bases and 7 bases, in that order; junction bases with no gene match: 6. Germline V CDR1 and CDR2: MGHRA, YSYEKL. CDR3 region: CASSQDQGVGQPQHF. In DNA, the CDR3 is TGCGCCAGCAGCCAAGATCAGGGGGTTGGACAGCCCCAGCATTTT.

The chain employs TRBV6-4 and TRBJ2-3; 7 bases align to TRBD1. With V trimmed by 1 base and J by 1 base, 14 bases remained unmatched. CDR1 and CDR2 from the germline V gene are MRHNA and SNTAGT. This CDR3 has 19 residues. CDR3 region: CASSDFHILRDRGTDTQYF. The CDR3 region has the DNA TGTGCCAGCAGTGACTTTCACATATTACGGGACAGAGGCACAGATACGCAGTATTTT.

In DNA, the CDR3 is TGCGCCAGCAGTAAGAGGGGGCGCATCGATGGCTACACCTTC. Translating it yields CASSKRGRIDGYTF. The chain combines TRBV10-2 with TRBJ1-2; TRBD1 agrees at 7 bases. This CDR3 has 14 residues. V lost 5 bases, J lost 6 bases, and 9 bases stayed unmatched. Per germline, CDR1 WSHSY and CDR2 SAAADI.

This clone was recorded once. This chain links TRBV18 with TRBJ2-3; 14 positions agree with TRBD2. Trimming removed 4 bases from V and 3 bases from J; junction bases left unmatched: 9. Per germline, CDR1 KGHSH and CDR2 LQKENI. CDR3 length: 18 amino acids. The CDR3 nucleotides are TGTGCCAGCTCACAGGGGACTAGCGGGAGTCTGGGGACAGATACGCAGTATTTT. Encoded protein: CASSQGTSGSLGTDTQYF. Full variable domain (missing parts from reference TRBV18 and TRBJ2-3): NAGVMQNPRHLVRRRGQEARLRCSPMKGHSHVYWYRQLPEEGLKFMVYLQKENIIDESGMPKERFSAEFPKEGPSILRIQQVVRGDSAAYFCASSQGTSGSLGTDTQYFGPGTRLTVL.

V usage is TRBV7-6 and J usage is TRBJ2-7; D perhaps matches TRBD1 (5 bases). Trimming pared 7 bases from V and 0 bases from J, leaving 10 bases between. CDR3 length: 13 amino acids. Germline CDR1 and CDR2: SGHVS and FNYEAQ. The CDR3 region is CASTTGSSYEQYF. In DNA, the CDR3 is TGTGCCAGCACTACAGGATCCTCCTACGAGCAGTACTTC.

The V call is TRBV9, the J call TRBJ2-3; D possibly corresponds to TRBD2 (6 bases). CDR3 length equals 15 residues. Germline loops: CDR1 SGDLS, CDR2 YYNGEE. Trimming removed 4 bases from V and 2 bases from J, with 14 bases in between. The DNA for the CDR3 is TGTGCCAGCAGCAGACAACGGGGGTTCACAGATACGCAGTATTTT. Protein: CASSRQRGFTDTQYF. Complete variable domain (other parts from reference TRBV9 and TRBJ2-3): DSGVTQTPKHLITATGQRVTLRCSPRSGDLSVYWYQQSLDQGLQFLIQYYNGEERAKGNILERFSAQQFPDLHSELNLSSLELGDSALYFCASSRQRGFTDTQYFGPGTRLTVL.

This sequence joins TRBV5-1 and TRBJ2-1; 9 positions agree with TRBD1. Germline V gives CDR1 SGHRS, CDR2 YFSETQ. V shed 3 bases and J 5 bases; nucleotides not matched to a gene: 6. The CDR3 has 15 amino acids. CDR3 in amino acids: CASSSGTGRNNEQFF. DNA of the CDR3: TGCGCCAGCAGCTCCGGGACAGGGAGAAACAATGAGCAGTTCTTC.

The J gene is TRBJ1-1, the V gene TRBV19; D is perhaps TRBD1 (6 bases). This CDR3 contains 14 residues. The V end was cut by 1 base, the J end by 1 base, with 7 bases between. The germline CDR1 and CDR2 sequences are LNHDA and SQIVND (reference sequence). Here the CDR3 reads CASSIGTANTEAFF. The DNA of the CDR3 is TGTGCCAGTAGTATAGGGACAGCGAACACTGAAGCTTTCTTT.

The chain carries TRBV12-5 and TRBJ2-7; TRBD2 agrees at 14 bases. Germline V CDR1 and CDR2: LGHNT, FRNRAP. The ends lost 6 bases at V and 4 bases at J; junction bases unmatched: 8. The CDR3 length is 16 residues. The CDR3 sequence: CASGLGTSGSRYEQYF. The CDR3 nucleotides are TGTGCTAGTGGCCTTGGGACTAGCGGGAGTAGGTACGAGCAGTACTTC.

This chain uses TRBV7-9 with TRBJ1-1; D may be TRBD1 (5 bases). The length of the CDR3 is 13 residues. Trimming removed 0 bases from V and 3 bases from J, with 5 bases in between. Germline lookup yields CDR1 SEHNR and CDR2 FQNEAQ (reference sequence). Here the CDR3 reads CASSLAGDTEAFF. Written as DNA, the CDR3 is TGTGCCAGCAGCTTAGCAGGGGACACTGAAGCTTTCTTT.

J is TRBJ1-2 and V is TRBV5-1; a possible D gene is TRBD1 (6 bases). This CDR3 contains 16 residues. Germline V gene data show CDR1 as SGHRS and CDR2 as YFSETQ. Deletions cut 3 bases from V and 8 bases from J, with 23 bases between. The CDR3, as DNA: TGCGCCAGCAGCTACTCCTTCGGGGGGGGCGCGTCAGGCTACACCTTC. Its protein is CASSYSFGGGASGYTF.

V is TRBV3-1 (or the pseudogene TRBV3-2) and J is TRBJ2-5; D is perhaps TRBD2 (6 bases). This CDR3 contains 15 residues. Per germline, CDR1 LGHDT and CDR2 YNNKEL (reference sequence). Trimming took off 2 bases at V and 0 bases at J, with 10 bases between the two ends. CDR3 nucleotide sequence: TGTGCCAGCAGCCAATGGGAGGACGACCAAGAGACCCAGTACTTC. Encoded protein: CASSQWEDDQETQYF.

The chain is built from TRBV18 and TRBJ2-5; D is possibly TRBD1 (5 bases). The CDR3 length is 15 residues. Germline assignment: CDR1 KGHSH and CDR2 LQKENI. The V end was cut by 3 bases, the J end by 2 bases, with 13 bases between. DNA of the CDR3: TGTGCCAGCTCACCCCCGACAGACAGACAAGAGACCCAGTACTTC. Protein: CASSPPTDRQETQYF.

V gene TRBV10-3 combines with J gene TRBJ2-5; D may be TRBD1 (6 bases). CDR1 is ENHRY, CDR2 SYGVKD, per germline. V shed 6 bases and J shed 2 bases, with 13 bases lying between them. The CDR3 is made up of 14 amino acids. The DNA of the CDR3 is TGTGCCATCAGAGCCGGGACAACTCAAGAGACCCAGTACTTC. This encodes CAIRAGTTQETQYF.

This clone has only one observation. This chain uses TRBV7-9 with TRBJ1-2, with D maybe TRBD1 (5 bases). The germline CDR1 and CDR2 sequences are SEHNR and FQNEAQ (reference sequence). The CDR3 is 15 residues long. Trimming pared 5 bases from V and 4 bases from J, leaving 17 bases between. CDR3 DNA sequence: TGTGCCAGCAGCCATCCTCTTGGGGGGGGCTATGGCTACACCTTC. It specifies CASSHPLGGGYGYTF.

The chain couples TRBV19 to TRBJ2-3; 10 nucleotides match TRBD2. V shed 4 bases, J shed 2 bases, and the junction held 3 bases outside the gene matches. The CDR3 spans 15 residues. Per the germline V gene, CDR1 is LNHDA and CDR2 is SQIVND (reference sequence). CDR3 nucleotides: TGTGCCAGTAGTAAAGCGGGAGGGCCCACAGATACGCAGTATTTT. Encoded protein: CASSKAGGPTDTQYF.

In nucleotides, the CDR3 is TGCGCCAGCAGCTTGGTCAAGAGCGATGAGCAGTTCTTC. This encodes CASSLVKSDEQFF. This chain uses TRBV5-1 with TRBJ2-1; unclear D gene. CDR3 length equals 13 residues. V shed 0 bases and J shed 8 bases, with 9 bases lying between them. Germline lookup yields CDR1 SGHRS and CDR2 YFSETQ. Complete variable domain (other parts from reference TRBV5-1 and TRBJ2-1): KAGVTQTPRYLIKTRGQQVTLSCSPISGHRSVSWYQQTPGQGLQFLFEYFSETQRNKGNFPGRFSGRQFSNSRSEMNVSTLELGDSALYLCASSLVKSDEQFFGPGTRLTVL.

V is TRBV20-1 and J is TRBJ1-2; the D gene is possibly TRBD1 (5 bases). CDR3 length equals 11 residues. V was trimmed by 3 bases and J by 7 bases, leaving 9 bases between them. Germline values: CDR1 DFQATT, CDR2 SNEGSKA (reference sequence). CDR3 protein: CSASQGIGYTF. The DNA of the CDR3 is TGCAGTGCTAGCCAGGGTATTGGCTACACCTTC.